This entry is about one TCR beta chain. This specimen belongs to a study of cytomegalovirus exposure and HLA in healthy donors. The donors (healthy individuals) were bone marrow donors. Germline-derived CDR1 and CDR2 are SGHAT and FQNNGV. This CDR3 has 16 amino acids. Losses at the gene ends were 6 bases for V and 0 bases for J; bases not matched to a gene: 4. The PCR contained 60 Vbeta and 13 Jbeta primers. Clones were sequenced by immunoSEQ multiplex PCR, and TCRdb holds only the in-frame ones, with some missing. The sample holds around 100,000 clones, approximately 79% seen once. This clonotype was obtained from a woman aged 40 to 55 in good health and CMV-seronegative. The chain joins TRBV11-2 to TRBJ2-6, with 8 bases lining up with TRBD1. Material: PBMCs. The CDR3 sequence: CASRGTGPSGANVLTF. The CDR3 coding sequence is TGTGCCAGCAGGGGGACAGGACCCTCTGGGGCCAACGTCCTGACTTTC.